The 27 T cell receptor beta chains presented below share a single source sample, sequenced in a study of shared clonotypes between healthy human individuals. The naive CD8 population came from CD45RO-negative cells selected for CCR7, without terminally differentiated effector memory CD45RA+ cells. The assay was immunoSEQ multiplex PCR, and TCRdb's table has in-frame clones only and misses some. The repertoire holds about 2.1 million clones, approximately 94% seen once, with under 2% in the top ten. What was sequenced was naive CD8+ T cells from PBMCs. The source of these receptors is a man aged 18 to 30 in good health. Some clones in this sample may be carry-over from other donors' samples.

This chain links TRBV29-1 with TRBJ2-7; tentatively, D is TRBD1 or TRBD2 (5 bases each). The CDR3 extends over 14 amino acids. Per the germline V gene, CDR1 is SQVTM and CDR2 is ANQGSEA. V was clipped by 5 bases and J by 0 bases, with 14 bases between them. CDR3 sequence (DNA): TGCAGCGTTTGGGACCTGCCCTCCTCCTACGAGCAGTACTTC. Translating gives CSVWDLPSSYEQYF.

This clone was counted once. The gene calls are TRBV10-3 and TRBJ2-1; TRBD2 agrees at 13 bases. The CDR3 loop spans 14 amino acids. The V gene end was trimmed by 7 bases and the J gene end by 6 bases; junction bases not matched to a gene: 3. Germline V gene sequence: CDR1 ENHRY, CDR2 SYGVKD. The CDR3 nucleotides read TGTGCCATCAATGGACTAGCGGGAGTCAATGAGCAGTTCTTC. Protein: CAINGLAGVNEQFF.

The chain combines TRBV5-1 with TRBJ1-1; the D is unclear. The germline CDR1 and CDR2 sequences are SGHRS and YFSETQ. The CDR3 spans 13 residues. V was trimmed by 4 bases and J by 1 base, leaving 8 bases between them. CDR3 residues: CASSPTQNTEAFF. The DNA of the CDR3 is TGCGCCAGCAGCCCGACTCAGAACACTGAAGCTTTCTTT.

This clone showed up just once. Other DNA variants within this sample encode the same CDR3. This sequence joins TRBV27 and TRBJ1-5; D is perhaps TRBD1 (5 bases). This CDR3 is 13 amino acids long. V lost 2 bases and J 6 bases, leaving 8 bases between the germline ends. The germline gives CDR1 MNHEY, CDR2 SMNVEV (reference sequence). CDR3 sequence (DNA): TGTGCCAGCAGTTTAGGGGGGGGTCAGCCCCAGCATTTT. Its translation is CASSLGGGQPQHF.

A word on this clone: The same CDR3 arises from other DNA sequences in this sample as well. This chain joins TRBV19 and TRBJ2-7; 9 nucleotides line up with TRBD1. Germline V gene data show CDR1 as LNHDA and CDR2 as SQIVND (reference sequence). Trimming took 6 bases from V and 4 from J; bases not matched to a gene: 7. CDR3 size: 14 residues. CDR3 residues: CASSPGQGPYEQYF. In nucleotides, the CDR3 is TGTGCCAGTAGCCCGGGACAGGGACCTTACGAGCAGTACTTC.

This rearrangement joins TRBV19 to TRBJ2-7, with 7 positions matching TRBD1. The CDR3 sequence is 14 residues long. Germline loops: CDR1 LNHDA, CDR2 SQIVND (reference sequence). J gave up 0 bases and V 8 bases, and 7 bases lay outside the gene matches. The CDR3 is CASSDRGHSYEQYF. CDR3 nucleotides: TGTGCCAGTTCAGATAGGGGGCACTCCTACGAGCAGTACTTC.

This clone has only a few counts. V is TRBV21-1 and J is TRBJ2-1; TRBD2, the D gene given by the table, was not confirmed from the DNA. TRBV21-1 corresponds to a pseudogene. The CDR3 sequence is 16 residues long. In DNA form, the CDR3 reads TGTGCCAGCAGCAAAGCGCCCGGGGTGGAGGACAATGAGCAGTTCTTC. It yields the protein CASSKAPGVEDNEQFF.

This chain uses TRBV19 with TRBJ2-1; 9 bases fit TRBD2. The trim removed 3 bases at V and 6 bases at J, leaving 6 bases unmatched. Germline CDR1 reads LNHDA; CDR2 reads SQIVND (reference sequence). This CDR3 has 15 residues. The CDR3 nucleotides read TGTGCCAGTAGTATGGTAGCGGGAGACAGCAATGAGCAGTTCTTC. Its translation is CASSMVAGDSNEQFF.

The J gene is TRBJ2-7, the V gene TRBV27; 11 positions match TRBD2. CDR3 size: 16 residues. The germline CDR1 and CDR2 sequences are MNHEY and SMNVEV (reference sequence). The J segment lost 5 bases and the V segment lost 5 bases, leaving 11 bases of the junction unmatched. CDR3 region: CASSPGASGRSNEQYF. The CDR3 nucleotides are TGTGCCAGCAGTCCAGGGGCTAGCGGGAGGTCAAACGAGCAGTACTTC.

CDR3 DNA sequence: TGTGCCAGCCGTGGCTTAGGGCAGGGAGATTACGAGCAGTACTTC. Translated, it gives CASRGLGQGDYEQYF. The V gene is TRBV27, the J gene TRBJ2-7; the D call may be TRBD1 or TRBD2 (5 bases each). Trimming took off 8 bases at V and 4 bases at J, with 21 bases between the two ends. Germline V gives CDR1 MNHEY, CDR2 SMNVEV (reference sequence). The CDR3 is 15 amino acids.

A remark on this clone: A read error may be the cause here, since a much bigger clone is one base away. At the DNA level, this CDR3 is encoded by other sequences in the same sample as well. The rearrangement links TRBV9 to TRBJ2-1; D gene uncertain. The CDR3 runs 12 residues. Germline V lookup: CDR1 SGDLS, CDR2 YYNGEE. V lost 0 bases and J lost 7, with 5 bases in between. The CDR3 loop is CASSVGPNEQFF. In DNA form, the CDR3 reads TGTGCCAGCAGCGTAGGGCCAAATGAGCAGTTCTTC.

J is TRBJ2-1 and V is TRBV5-6; no reliable D call. The CDR3 runs 13 residues. CDR1 and CDR2 (germline): SGHDT, YYEEEE. Trimming took 2 bases from V and 5 from J, leaving 8 bases between them. CDR3 coding DNA: TGTGCCAGCAGCTTTTTATCGGACAATGAGCAGTTCTTC. This translates into CASSFLSDNEQFF.

The chain couples TRBV13 to TRBJ2-3, with D uncertain. Trimming cost V 1 base and J 4 bases, with 12 bases left between them. This CDR3 spans 15 amino acids. The germline CDR1 and CDR2 sequences are PRHDT and FYEKMQ (reference sequence). The CDR3, as DNA: TGTGCCAGCAGCTTAGCCCCGGCGGCGGCAGATACGCAGTATTTT. It encodes CASSLAPAAADTQYF.

This clone was observed once. The CDR3 coding sequence is TGTGCCAGCAGCCCAAGGGGAGGGAAACTGTTTTTT. Amino acids: CASSPRGGKLFF. The chain combines TRBV9 with TRBJ1-4, with D perhaps matching TRBD1 (5 bases). The V and J ends lost 4 bases and 11 bases respectively, with 12 bases between them. The CDR3 consists of 12 residues. CDR1 and CDR2 from the germline V gene are SGDLS and YYNGEE.

This sequence joins TRBV10-3 and TRBJ1-2; D is perhaps TRBD1 (6 bases). This CDR3 is built from 17 residues. Deletions cut 4 bases from V and 6 bases from J, with 24 bases between. Germline values: CDR1 ENHRY, CDR2 SYGVKD. The CDR3 coding sequence is TGTGCCATCAGTGCTTCCTTGGCCGGGACACCGAGAGATGGCTACACCTTC. Translated, it gives CAISASLAGTPRDGYTF.

This CDR3 reads CAASLGTGSYNEQFF. CDR3 sequence (DNA): TGTGCCGCCAGCCTCGGGACTGGCTCCTACAATGAGCAGTTCTTC. The chain recombines TRBV19 with TRBJ2-1; a possible D gene is TRBD2 (6 bases). Germline lookup yields CDR1 LNHDA and CDR2 SQIVND (reference sequence). V lost 11 bases and J lost 0, with 17 bases in between. The CDR3 has 15 amino acids.

The CDR3 loop reads CSGRGLAGSLGETQYF. In nucleotides, the CDR3 is TGCAGCGGTCGGGGACTAGCGGGATCACTCGGGGAGACCCAGTACTTC. The chain is built from TRBV29-1 and TRBJ2-5; 13 nucleotides match TRBD2. The germline CDR1 and CDR2 sequences are SQVTM and ANQGSEA. The CDR3 contains 16 residues. The V segment lost 7 bases and the J segment 5 bases; nucleotides outside the gene matches: 13.

V gene TRBV18 combines with J gene TRBJ1-5; D may be TRBD1 (5 bases). Germline loops: CDR1 KGHSH, CDR2 LQKENI. This CDR3 spans 17 amino acids. Trimming left V 4 bases short and J 1 base short, with 17 bases between. The CDR3 DNA follows: TGTGCCAGCTCACGGATTGGGGTTTGGACAAGCAATCAGCCCCAGCATTTT. Protein sequence: CASSRIGVWTSNQPQHF.

This rearrangement joins TRBV7-7 to TRBJ2-7; 10 positions agree with TRBD2. This CDR3 region has 17 residues. J lost 6 bases, V lost 5 bases, and 16 bases had no gene match. Germline CDR1 is SSHAT and CDR2 is FNYEAQ (reference sequence). CDR3 sequence: CASSRTVIAGGRGEQYF. The CDR3 DNA reads TGTGCCAGCAGCCGGACAGTAATAGCGGGAGGAAGGGGCGAGCAGTACTTC.

The count of this clone is one. The chain is built from TRBV9 and TRBJ2-2; 7 bases agree with TRBD2. Germline CDR1 is SGDLS and CDR2 is YYNGEE. The CDR3 length is 15 residues. J gave up 0 bases and V 4 bases, and 3 bases lay outside the gene matches. DNA for the CDR3: TGTGCCAGCAGCATTGGGACTACGAACACCGGGGAGCTGTTTTTT. Amino acid sequence: CASSIGTTNTGELFF.

The CDR3 spells CASSAFSGMNTEAFF. CDR3 DNA: TGTGCCAGCAGTGCCTTTAGTGGCATGAACACTGAAGCTTTCTTT. J is TRBJ1-1 and V is TRBV27; D uncertain. The ends were cut back, 5 bases at V and 0 bases at J, with 13 bases in the middle. The CDR3 runs 15 residues. Germline-derived CDR1 and CDR2 are MNHEY and SMNVEV (reference sequence).

Regarding this clone: Other nucleotide sequences in the sample specify the same CDR3. This sequence joins TRBV28 and TRBJ2-7; a possible D gene is TRBD1 (5 bases). CDR1 and CDR2 (germline): MDHEN, SYDVKM. Trimming pared 6 bases from V and 2 bases from J, leaving 8 bases between. The CDR3 spans 12 residues. CDR3 sequence: CASSPRAYEQYF. CDR3 coding DNA: TGTGCCAGCAGCCCCAGGGCCTACGAGCAGTACTTC.

The rearrangement joins TRBV2 to TRBJ2-3, with 9 nucleotides matching TRBD2. This CDR3 comprises 15 residues. Germline trimming cut 5 bases from V and 4 bases from J; bases unmatched to any gene: 7. Germline assignment: CDR1 SNHLY and CDR2 FYNNEI. The CDR3 loop reads CASSRSGSRADTQYF. The CDR3, as DNA: TGTGCCAGCAGTCGTAGCGGGAGTAGGGCAGATACGCAGTATTTT. Together with reference TRBV2 and TRBJ2-3, the CDR3 gives the full variable domain: EPEVTQTPSHQVTQMGQEVILRCVPISNHLYFYWYRQILGQKVEFLVSFYNNEISEKSEIFDDQFSVERPDGSNFTLKIRSTKLEDSAMYFCASSRSGSRADTQYFGPGTRLTVL.

The genes are TRBV25-1 and TRBJ2-7; D ambiguous. The CDR3 is 13 amino acids. CDR1 is MGHDK, CDR2 SYGVNS, per germline. V lost 0 bases and J lost 3, with 6 bases in between. This chain's CDR3 is CASSEYTGYEQYF. CDR3 DNA sequence: TGTGCCAGCAGTGAATATACGGGCTACGAGCAGTACTTC.

The V gene is TRBV27, the J gene TRBJ2-3; 7 bases are a match to TRBD2. This CDR3 has 17 amino acids. V trimming: 6 bases; J trimming: 1 base; junction bases outside the gene matches: 13. CDR1 MNHEY and CDR2 SMNVEV come from the germline V gene (reference sequence). The DNA for the CDR3 is TGTGCCAGCAGCCTTTCCGGGACTAAATTTGGCACAGATACGCAGTATTTT. It translates to CASSLSGTKFGTDTQYF.

This clone was detected once. DNA for the CDR3: TGCGCCAGCAGCCCAACGGGAGTTTCTTCCTACAATGAGCAGTTCTTC. This encodes CASSPTGVSSYNEQFF. V usage is TRBV4-1 and J usage is TRBJ2-1; perhaps TRBD2 as D (6 bases). Germline CDR1 is MGHRA and CDR2 is YSYEKL. V gave up 4 bases and J gave up 1 base, with 14 bases separating them. This CDR3 has 16 residues.

The V and J genes are TRBV7-2 and TRBJ2-3; 10 nucleotides line up with TRBD2. Germline assignment: CDR1 SGHTA and CDR2 FQGNSA. The J segment lost 5 bases and the V segment lost 3 bases, leaving 5 bases of the junction unmatched. There are 15 residues in the CDR3. This CDR3 reads CASSFLSGRGDTQYF. The DNA of the CDR3 is TGTGCCAGCAGCTTTTTAAGCGGGAGGGGAGATACGCAGTATTTT. Based on the CDR3 plus reference TRBV7-2 and TRBJ2-3, the full variable domain is GAGVSQSPSNKVTEKGKDVELRCDPISGHTALYWYRQSLGQGLEFLIYFQGNSAPDKSGLPSDRFSAERTGGSVSTLTIQRTQQEDSAVYLCASSFLSGRGDTQYFGPGTRLTVL.